The 5 T cell receptor beta chains in this list originate from one sample, sequenced in a study of T cell changes during pregnancy in multiple sclerosis (dated by TCRdb to between 2018 and 2020). Library generation was performed with the immunoSEQ multiplex PCR assay. TCRdb re-hosts the immuneACCESS table, in-frame sequences only. Its copies lack some clones; in the studies checked, an unresolved V gene accounts for under half of them, and the cause for the rest is not known. This sample lists about 70,000 clones; around 92% were detected once. The ten biggest clones cover around 3.3% of the sample. Sequenced here: CD8+ T cells from peripheral blood mononuclear cells, sampled in the third trimester of pregnancy. These receptors came from a female donor in good health, enrolled as a control in a pregnancy study.

The rearrangement joins TRBV19 to TRBJ2-5, with D tentatively TRBD2 (6 bases). Germline values: CDR1 LNHDA, CDR2 SQIVND (reference sequence). V lost 11 bases and J lost 5, with 21 bases in between. The CDR3 totals 14 residues. The CDR3 here is CAQGRAAEGETQYF. CDR3 nucleotides: TGTGCCCAGGGCCGGGCCGCGGAGGGTGAGACCCAGTACTTC.

This chain connects TRBV27 to TRBJ2-2; unclear D gene. The CDR3 covers 16 residues. With 3 bases removed from V and 0 bases from J, the gap between germline ends came to 11 bases. The V gene's germline CDR1 is MNHEY and CDR2 SMNVEV (reference sequence). CDR3 amino acids: CASSFRWRTNTGELFF. The DNA of the CDR3 is TGTGCCAGCAGTTTTAGGTGGCGGACGAACACCGGGGAGCTGTTTTTT.

V usage is TRBV5-6 and J usage is TRBJ2-3; D might be TRBD2 (5 bases). The ends were cut back, 0 bases at V and 4 bases at J, with 12 bases in the middle. Germline V gene sequence: CDR1 SGHDT, CDR2 YYEEEE. The CDR3 is 15 amino acids. The CDR3 sequence is CASSLGASSPDTQYF. For the CDR3, the DNA is TGTGCCAGCAGCTTGGGGGCTAGCAGTCCAGATACGCAGTATTTT. Together with reference TRBV5-6 and TRBJ2-3, the CDR3 gives the full variable domain: DAGVTQSPTHLIKTRGQQVTLRCSPKSGHDTVSWYQQALGQGPQFIFQYYEEEERQRGNFPDRFSGHQFPNYSSELNVNALLLGDSALYLCASSLGASSPDTQYFGPGTRLTVL.

The chain carries TRBV5-6 and TRBJ1-1, with TRBD1 matching over 7 bases. V was pared by 3 bases and J by 4 bases, with 3 bases of the junction left unmatched. CDR3 size: 13 residues. CDR1 is SGHDT and CDR2 is YYEEEE in the germline V gene. The CDR3 DNA reads TGTGCCAGCAGCTCCAGGGGGAGCACTGAAGCTTTCTTT. Translating it yields CASSSRGSTEAFF.

The chain has TRBV27 and TRBJ1-1, with D possibly TRBD1 on 6 matching bases. Germline CDR1 and CDR2: MNHEY and SMNVEV (reference sequence). This CDR3 has 15 amino acids. V was pared by 6 bases and J by 6 bases, with 20 bases between. The CDR3 bases are TGTGCCAGCAGGAACGAGTTCGGGGGGCGAGCTGAAGCTTTCTTT. Amino acid sequence: CASRNEFGGRAEAFF.